A single sample gave rise to the 7 T cell receptor beta chains below, sequenced in a study of cytomegalovirus exposure and HLA in healthy donors. Amplification used 60 Vbeta primers and 13 Jbeta primers. Using immunoSEQ multiplex PCR, the repertoire was profiled, and TCRdb retains in-frame clones only, with some absent. The sample has about 230,000 clones, about 80% seen once; the top ten hold about 2.5%. The sequenced sample consisted of PBMCs. Every receptor here comes from a woman in her fifties or sixties in good health and CMV-seropositive.

This chain links TRBV5-1 with TRBJ2-5; the D gene is possibly TRBD2 (7 bases). Trimming removed 4 bases from V and 5 bases from J, with 15 bases in between. The CDR3 spans 14 residues. CDR1 and CDR2 (germline): SGHRS, YFSETQ. The DNA of the CDR3 is TGCGCCAGCAGCCCGGGGGGCCAAGGTGAGACCCAGTACTTC. Translation gives CASSPGGQGETQYF.

V is TRBV30 and J is TRBJ2-7; D is perhaps TRBD2 (6 bases). Trimming cost V 4 bases and J 3 bases, with 7 bases left between them. The CDR3 is made up of 11 amino acids. Germline V gene lookup returns CDR1 GTSNPN and CDR2 SVGIG (reference sequence). CDR3 bases: TGTGCCTGGAAGGAGGGCTACGAGCAGTACTTC. Its translation: CAWKEGYEQYF.

The table lists this clone with a few counts. The V and J genes are TRBV11-2 and TRBJ2-7, with D maybe TRBD1 (6 bases). This CDR3 has 12 amino acids. Trimming pared 5 bases from V and 4 bases from J, leaving 9 bases between. Germline-derived CDR1 and CDR2 are SGHAT and FQNNGV. The CDR3 is CASSEQGYEQYF. The CDR3, as DNA: TGTGCCAGCAGCGAACAGGGTTACGAGCAGTACTTC.

The CDR3 protein is CASSSWGQGQNEQFF. The CDR3 nucleotides read TGTGCCAGCAGCTCGTGGGGACAGGGGCAAAATGAGCAGTTCTTC. The rearrangement joins TRBV7-3 to TRBJ2-1, with 10 bases identical to TRBD1. V shed 4 bases, J shed 7 bases, and the junction held 7 bases outside the gene matches. CDR3 size: 15 residues. Germline loops: CDR1 SGHTA, CDR2 FQGTGA.

The chain combines TRBV5-4 with TRBJ2-3; TRBD1 matches at 10 bases. Germline-derived CDR1 and CDR2 are SGHNT and YYREEE (reference sequence). This CDR3 has 16 amino acids. V lost 4 bases to trimming and J lost 4 bases; unmatched junction nucleotides: 9. The CDR3 region is CASSPRTGGRSDTQYF. Written as DNA, the CDR3 is TGTGCCAGCAGCCCCCGGACAGGGGGTCGTTCAGATACGCAGTATTTT.

This chain links TRBV13 with TRBJ2-2; possibly TRBD1 for D (6 bases). CDR3 size: 14 residues. Between the trimmed V and J ends, which lost 5 bases and 6 bases, there was a span of 13 bases. Per germline, CDR1 PRHDT and CDR2 FYEKMQ (reference sequence). CDR3 loop: CASSPGQFSGELFF. The CDR3 DNA reads as TGTGCCAGCAGCCCAGGACAGTTCTCCGGGGAGCTGTTTTTT.

This clone has a single count. The chain carries TRBV28 and TRBJ2-7, with 9 positions matching TRBD1. Germline V gene sequence: CDR1 MDHEN, CDR2 SYDVKM. V gave up 5 bases and J gave up 2 bases; unmatched junction bases: 7. The CDR3 extends over 15 amino acids. The CDR3, as DNA: TGTGCCAGCAGTCCGTGGGACAGGGAGACCTACGAGCAGTACTTC. As protein: CASSPWDRETYEQYF.